This T cell receptor (beta chain) is from a study of blood T cell repertoires in COVID-19. Germline V gene sequence: CDR1 LNHDA, CDR2 SQIVND (reference sequence). CDR3 length: 15 amino acids. Between the trimmed V and J ends, which lost 7 bases and 7 bases, there was a span of 22 bases. Clones were read by immunoSEQ multiplex PCR, and TCRdb kept only the in-frame ones, dropping some. The sample holds about 110,000 clones, approximately 80% seen once. This clone was detected once. Sequencing was done on a sample of peripheral blood. The rearrangement uses TRBV19 and TRBJ1-2, with D possibly TRBD1 on 5 matching bases. The clonotype was recovered from a woman in her sixties with acute or convalescent COVID-19. The CDR3 nucleotides are TGTGCCAGTACCACGAAGAGGAGGGGAATGGGTGGCTACACCTTC. This codes for CASTTKRRGMGGYTF.